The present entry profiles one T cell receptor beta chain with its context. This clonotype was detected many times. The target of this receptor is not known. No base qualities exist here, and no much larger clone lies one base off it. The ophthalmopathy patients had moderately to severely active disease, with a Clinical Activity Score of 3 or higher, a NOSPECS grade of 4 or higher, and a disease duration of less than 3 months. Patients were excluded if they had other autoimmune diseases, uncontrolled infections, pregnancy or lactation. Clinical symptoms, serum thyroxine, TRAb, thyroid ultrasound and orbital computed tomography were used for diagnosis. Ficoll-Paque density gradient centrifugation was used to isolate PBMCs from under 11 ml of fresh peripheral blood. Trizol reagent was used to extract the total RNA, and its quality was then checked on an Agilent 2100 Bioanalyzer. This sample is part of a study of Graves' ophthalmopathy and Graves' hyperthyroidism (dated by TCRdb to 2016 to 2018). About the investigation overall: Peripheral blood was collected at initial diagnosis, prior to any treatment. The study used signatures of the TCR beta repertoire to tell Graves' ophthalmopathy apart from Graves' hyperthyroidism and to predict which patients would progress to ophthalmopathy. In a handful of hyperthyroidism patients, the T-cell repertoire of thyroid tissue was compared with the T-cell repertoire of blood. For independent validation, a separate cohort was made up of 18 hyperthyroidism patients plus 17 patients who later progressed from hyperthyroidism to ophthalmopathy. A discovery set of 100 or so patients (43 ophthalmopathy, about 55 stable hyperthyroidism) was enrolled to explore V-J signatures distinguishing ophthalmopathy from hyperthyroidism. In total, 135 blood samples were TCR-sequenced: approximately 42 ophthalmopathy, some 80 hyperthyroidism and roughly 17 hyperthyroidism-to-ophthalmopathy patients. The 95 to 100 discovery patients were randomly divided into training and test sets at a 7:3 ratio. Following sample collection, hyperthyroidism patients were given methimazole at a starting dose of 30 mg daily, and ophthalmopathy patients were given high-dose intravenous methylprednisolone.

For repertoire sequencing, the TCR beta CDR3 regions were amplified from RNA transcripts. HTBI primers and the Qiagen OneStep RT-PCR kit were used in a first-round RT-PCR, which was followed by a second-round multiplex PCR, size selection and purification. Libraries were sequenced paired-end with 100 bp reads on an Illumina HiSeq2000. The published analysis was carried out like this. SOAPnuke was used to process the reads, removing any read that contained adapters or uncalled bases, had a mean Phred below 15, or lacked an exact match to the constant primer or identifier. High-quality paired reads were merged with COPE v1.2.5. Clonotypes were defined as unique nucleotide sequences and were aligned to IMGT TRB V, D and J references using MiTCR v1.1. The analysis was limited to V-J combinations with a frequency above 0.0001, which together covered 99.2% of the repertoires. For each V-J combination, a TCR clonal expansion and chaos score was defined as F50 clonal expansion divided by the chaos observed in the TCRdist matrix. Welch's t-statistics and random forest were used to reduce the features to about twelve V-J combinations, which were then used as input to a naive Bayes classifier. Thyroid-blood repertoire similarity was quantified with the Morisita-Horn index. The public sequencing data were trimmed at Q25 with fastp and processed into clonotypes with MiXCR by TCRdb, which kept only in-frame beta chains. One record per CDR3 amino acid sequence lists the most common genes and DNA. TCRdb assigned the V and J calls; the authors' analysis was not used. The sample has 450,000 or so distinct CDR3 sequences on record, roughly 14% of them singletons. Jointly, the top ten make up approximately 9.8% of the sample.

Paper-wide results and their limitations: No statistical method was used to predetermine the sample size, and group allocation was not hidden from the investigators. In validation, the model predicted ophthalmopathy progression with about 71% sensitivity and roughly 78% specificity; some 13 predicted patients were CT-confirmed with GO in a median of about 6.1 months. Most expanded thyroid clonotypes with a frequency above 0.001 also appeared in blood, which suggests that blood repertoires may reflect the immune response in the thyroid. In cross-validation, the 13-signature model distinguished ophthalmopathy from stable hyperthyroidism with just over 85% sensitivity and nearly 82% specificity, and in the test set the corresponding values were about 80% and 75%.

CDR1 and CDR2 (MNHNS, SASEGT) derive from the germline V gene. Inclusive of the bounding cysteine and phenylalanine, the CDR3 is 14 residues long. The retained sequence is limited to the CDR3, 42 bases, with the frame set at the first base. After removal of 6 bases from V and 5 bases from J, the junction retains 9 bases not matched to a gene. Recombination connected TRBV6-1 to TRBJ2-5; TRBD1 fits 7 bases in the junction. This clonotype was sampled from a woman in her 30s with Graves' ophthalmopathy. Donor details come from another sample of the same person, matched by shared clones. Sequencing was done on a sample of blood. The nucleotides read TGTGCCAGCAGCGCACAGGGGAATAAGGAGACCCAGTACTTC. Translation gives CASSAQGNKETQYF.